This T cell receptor (beta chain) was documented in a study of tumor-infiltrating lymphocytes in localized non-small cell lung cancer listed by TCRdb under 2021. For the study in its entirety: Several histologies were represented in the cohort, which also included both smokers and never-smokers as well as patients whose samples were collected after neoadjuvant chemotherapy. The paired tumor versus uninvolved lung comparison of immunoSEQ T-cell fraction included approximately 55 patients. In total, the ICON cohort consisted of 140 or so surgical patients with localized non-small cell lung cancer who had their tumors resected. Flow cytometry, multiplex immunofluorescence, RNA-seq, exome sequencing and proteomics were applied to the same patients as TCR sequencing, which was one of several integrated assays. Each patient contributed resected tumor tissue and uninvolved lung tissue from the same patient, described as non-adjacent to the tumor. General conclusions and limits of the study: TCR-derived T-cell fraction did not differ between the flow cytometry-defined immunotypes IM1 (good prognosis) and IM2 (poor prognosis). Since assay coverage differed from patient to patient depending on how much tissue was available, TCR sequencing was done for only a subset of the cohort. Consistent with immunofluorescence CD3 counts, TCRbeta sequencing supported greater T cell infiltration in tumors than in uninvolved lung tissue. Tumor T-cell fraction from TCR sequencing was not associated with recurrence-free survival (p = 0.61). Because different assays used different pieces of the same tissue, intratumor heterogeneity could not be separated from technical variation.

The T-cell fraction in tumor and uninvolved lung tissue was provided by TCR sequencing with the immunoSEQ assay. Turning to the authors' computational methods: For survival analysis, patients were split into high (upper tertile) and low (lower two tertiles) T-cell fraction groups and compared by log-rank test. Paired tumor versus uninvolved lung differences in T-cell fraction were tested with a signed-rank test. TCRdb retrieved this table from immuneACCESS and kept in-frame rearrangements only. Not all clones are present; in checked studies, unresolved V genes account for under half, and no reason is known for the remainder. From that table come the V and J calls and clone size; the DNA was used to work out D and trimming. The sample data list roughly 14,000 clones, and about 70% of these were observed just once. Jointly, the top ten make up over 4% of the sample. A remark on this clone: The specificity of this receptor is unknown. No base qualities exist here, and no much larger clone lies one base off it.

ICON enrollment began in early 2016, and the last patient was enrolled in September 2018. In a subcohort of 70 to 95 patients, fresh tumor and matched uninvolved tissue were collected for in-depth immune analyses, with TCR sequencing among those analyses. DNA isolated from bulk tissue, without cell sorting, was used for TCR sequencing. The TCR was taken from a human donor with non-small cell lung cancer. The sequencing sample was made of lung tumor tissue.

The CDR3 amino acid sequence is: CAWGIDTGELFF. The nucleotide sequence is given as TGTGCCTGGGGGATAGACACCGGGGAGCTGTTTTTT. The V and J genes are TRBV30 and TRBJ2-2; the D gene is unclear. Cut back by 5 bases and 3 bases, the V and J ends lie 7 bases apart. Counted from cysteine to phenylalanine, this CDR3 has 12 amino acids. Only the CDR3 DNA is retained, 36 bases long and in frame from the first base. The germline V gene encodes CDR1 GTSNPN and CDR2 SVGIG (reference sequence).